This T cell receptor beta chain was identified during a study of shared clonotypes between healthy human individuals. The J segment lost 2 bases and the V segment lost 3 bases, leaving 10 bases of the junction unmatched. The CDR3 is 16 amino acids. Per the germline V gene, CDR1 is SGDLS and CDR2 is YYNGEE. Positive CCR7 selection of CD45RO-negative cells yielded the naive CD8 cells, and terminally differentiated effector memory CD45RA+ cells were excluded. Regarding this clone: The target antigen is unknown.

Several immunoSEQ 96-well plates shared each subset's DNA, each plate a replicate. Only in-frame clones appear in the TCRdb table, and some are missing; sequencing was by immunoSEQ multiplex PCR. The sample shows roughly 2.1 million clones, more than 85% of them seen only once. General study points: A generally larger estimated richness was seen in naive subsets than in memory subsets.

The chain carries TRBV9 and TRBJ2-7; 8 bases map to TRBD1. This TCR came from a man between 18 and 29 years old in good health. Some clones in this sample may be carry-over from other donors' samples. Sequencing was performed on naive CD8+ T cells from PBMCs. CDR3 bases: TGTGCCAGCAGCGAGAGAGCGACAGGGGTGCCCTACGAGCAGTACTTC. As protein: CASSERATGVPYEQYF.